The rows below give T cell receptor beta chains drawn from one sample of a study of tumor and adjacent non-tumor tissue in lung cancer. TCRdb reprocessed the multiplex PCR reads with MiXCR, giving one entry per CDR3 protein. The table has fewer than 100,000 distinct CDR3 sequences, 65% to 85% seen once; the top ten hold around half. Source material: distant non-tumor lung tissue. The receptors shown here come from a man in his 60s with non-small cell lung cancer. The CDR3 runs from the conserved cysteine through the conserved F or W. Fields, in order: V gene, J gene, D gene, clone size, CDR3 DNA, CDR3 protein. D genes are given only for firm matches. Rows give clone size only sometimes, using once, few, many, or a class for an expanded clone.

v_gene: TRBV11-2
j_gene: TRBJ2-4
d_gene: .
abundance: .
CDR3nt: TGTGCCAGCAGCCCCGACAGAGCCAAAAACATTCAGTACTTC
CDR3aa: CASSPDRAKNIQYF

v_gene: TRBV30
j_gene: TRBJ1-6
d_gene: .
abundance: .
CDR3nt: TGTGCCTGGAGTGTTGAAGGGGTTGGATCACCCCTCCACTTT
CDR3aa: CAWSVEGVGSPLHF

v_gene: TRBV4-2
j_gene: TRBJ2-7
d_gene: .
abundance: .
CDR3nt: TGTGCCAGCAGCCAAGATACACCAGGGCCCTACAAGCAGTACTTC
CDR3aa: CASSQDTPGPYKQYF

v_gene: TRBV4-3
j_gene: TRBJ2-1
d_gene: .
abundance: .
CDR3nt: TGCGCCAGCAACCCGGAGGGGGCCTCAGACGGGGGGAGCTCCTACAATGAGCAGTTCTTC
CDR3aa: CASNPEGASDGGSSYNEQFF

v_gene: TRBV4-2
j_gene: TRBJ2-6
d_gene: .
abundance: .
CDR3nt: TGTGCCAACAGCCAAGATGGCTACCCTGGGGCCAACGTCCTGACTTTC
CDR3aa: CANSQDGYPGANVLTF

v_gene: TRBV4-3
j_gene: TRBJ2-3
d_gene: .
abundance: .
CDR3nt: TGCACCAGCAGCCAAGATAGAGCGGGCACCTCATATACGCAGTATTTT
CDR3aa: CTSSQDRAGTSYTQYF

v_gene: TRBV12-3/TRBV12-4
j_gene: TRBJ2-3
d_gene: .
abundance: .
CDR3nt: TGTACCAGCAATGATACAGGGTACATAGATACGCAGTATTTT
CDR3aa: CTSNDTGYIDTQYF

v_gene: TRBV20-1
j_gene: TRBJ2-3
d_gene: .
abundance: few
CDR3nt: TGCAGTGCTAGGAGGTCCGGTCATAGCGATCAGTCCCAGTATTTT
CDR3aa: CSARRSGHSDQSQYF

v_gene: TRBV20-1
j_gene: TRBJ1-5
d_gene: .
abundance: .
CDR3nt: TGTAGTGCCCCCCCGGGTTCCAATCAGCCCCAGCATTTT
CDR3aa: CSAPPGSNQPQHF

v_gene: TRBV29-1
j_gene: TRBJ2-3
d_gene: .
abundance: once
CDR3nt: TGCAGCGTTGGGCAGAGAGTCGATACGCAGTATTTT
CDR3aa: CSVGQRVDTQYF

v_gene: TRBV6-1
j_gene: TRBJ2-1
d_gene: .
abundance: .
CDR3nt: TGTGTCAGCATTGGGACCGAATACAATGAGCAGTTCTTC
CDR3aa: CVSIGTEYNEQFF

v_gene: TRBV5-1
j_gene: TRBJ2-7
d_gene: .
abundance: .
CDR3nt: TGCGCCAGCAGCTTGGATGAGCAATACTACGAGCAGTACTTC
CDR3aa: CASSLDEQYYEQYF

v_gene: TRBV5-4
j_gene: TRBJ2-3
d_gene: TRBD2
abundance: .
CDR3nt: TGTGCCGGGAAGACGGGGGGAGTAGATACACAGTATTTT
CDR3aa: CAGKTGGVDTQYF

v_gene: TRBV11-2
j_gene: TRBJ1-1
d_gene: .
abundance: .
CDR3nt: TGTGCCAGCACCTTGAGAGGGGACGCTGAAGCTTTCTTT
CDR3aa: CASTLRGDAEAFF

v_gene: TRBV20-1
j_gene: TRBJ1-4
d_gene: .
abundance: .
CDR3nt: TGCAGTTCCAAGGACGAAAGGGGTGATGAAAAACTGTTTTTT
CDR3aa: CSSKDERGDEKLFF

v_gene: TRBV10-1
j_gene: TRBJ1-1
d_gene: .
abundance: .
CDR3nt: TGCGCCATCAGTGAGCAGGGGACGGCCGCTGAAGCCTTCTTT
CDR3aa: CAISEQGTAAEAFF

v_gene: TRBV11-3
j_gene: TRBJ2-1
d_gene: .
abundance: .
CDR3nt: TGTGCCAGCAGCTTAGTTGCACACCCTAGCGAGCAGTTCTTT
CDR3aa: CASSLVAHPSEQFF

v_gene: TRBV20-1
j_gene: TRBJ2-7
d_gene: .
abundance: .
CDR3nt: TGCAGTGCACAGGACAACTCTTACGTGCAGTACTTC
CDR3aa: CSAQDNSYVQYF

v_gene: TRBV11-3
j_gene: TRBJ2-2
d_gene: .
abundance: .
CDR3nt: TGTGCCAGCAGCCACCTCGCGACCAGCGAGGCGGCCAGGGAGCTGTTTTTT
CDR3aa: CASSHLATSEAARELFF

v_gene: TRBV7-9
j_gene: TRBJ2-7
d_gene: .
abundance: .
CDR3nt: TGTGCCAGCAACCGCCCTCCGTCCTACGAGCAGTACTTC
CDR3aa: CASNRPPSYEQYF

v_gene: TRBV6-1
j_gene: TRBJ1-2
d_gene: .
abundance: .
CDR3nt: TGTGCCAGCAGTGAACGGGTTTTTGATGGGCGCTATGGCTACACCTTT
CDR3aa: CASSERVFDGRYGYTF

v_gene: TRBV20-1
j_gene: TRBJ2-7
d_gene: TRBD2
abundance: many
CDR3nt: TGCAGTGCTAGAGATCCGGGGACTCTAGCGGGAGGGGGCTACGAGCAGTACTTC
CDR3aa: CSARDPGTLAGGGYEQYF

v_gene: TRBV11-1
j_gene: TRBJ2-1
d_gene: .
abundance: .
CDR3nt: TGTGCCAGTGGCGTTTACGGTACCGGGGGTGGGCAGTTCTTC
CDR3aa: CASGVYGTGGGQFF

v_gene: TRBV5-5
j_gene: TRBJ1-5
d_gene: .
abundance: .
CDR3nt: TGTGCCGGCGGGTTGGGGCGGCCCCAGCATTTT
CDR3aa: CAGGLGRPQHF

v_gene: TRBV7-9
j_gene: TRBJ1-2
d_gene: TRBD1
abundance: many
CDR3nt: TGTGCCAGCAGCTTAGAGACAGGGGACTATGGCTACACCTTC
CDR3aa: CASSLETGDYGYTF

v_gene: TRBV6-5
j_gene: TRBJ1-5
d_gene: TRBD1
abundance: .
CDR3nt: TGTGCCAGTAGTTACAGAGGACAGGGTTGTCAGCCCCAGCATTTT
CDR3aa: CASSYRGQGCQPQHF

v_gene: TRBV12-3/TRBV12-4
j_gene: TRBJ1-5
d_gene: .
abundance: .
CDR3nt: TGTGTCAGCAGTTTGGGCGGGGGCGAACAGCCCCAGAATTTT
CDR3aa: CVSSLGGGEQPQNF

v_gene: TRBV20-1
j_gene: TRBJ2-7
d_gene: .
abundance: .
CDR3nt: TGCAGTGCTAGGCAGGGCTGGAGGAGCCCAGAGCAGTACTTC
CDR3aa: CSARQGWRSPEQYF

v_gene: TRBV6-5
j_gene: TRBJ2-6
d_gene: .
abundance: .
CDR3nt: TGTGCCAACAGTTACATCGGCTCTGGGGCCAACGTCCTGACTTTC
CDR3aa: CANSYIGSGANVLTF

v_gene: TRBV30
j_gene: TRBJ1-5
d_gene: TRBD1
abundance: .
CDR3nt: TGTGCCTGGAGAGGACAGGGGAGAGGTAGCGATCAGCCCCAGCATTTT
CDR3aa: CAWRGQGRGSDQPQHF

v_gene: TRBV11-3
j_gene: TRBJ2-3
d_gene: .
abundance: .
CDR3nt: TGTGACAGCAGCTCCGGACTCTTAGGTGACACAGATACGCAGTATTTT
CDR3aa: CDSSSGLLGDTDTQYF

v_gene: TRBV6-5
j_gene: TRBJ1-5
d_gene: TRBD1
abundance: .
CDR3nt: TGTGCCAGCGGTTTCAGTGGACAGGGTAGTCAGCACCAGCATTTT
CDR3aa: CASGFSGQGSQHQHF

v_gene: TRBV6-1
j_gene: TRBJ2-3
d_gene: TRBD2
abundance: many
CDR3nt: TGTGCCAGCAGTGAGCAAGCGGGAGGTACAGATACGCAGTATTTT
CDR3aa: CASSEQAGGTDTQYF

v_gene: TRBV11-2
j_gene: TRBJ2-7
d_gene: .
abundance: .
CDR3nt: TGTGCCAGCAGCGTGCTGCACAGCTCCTACGATCACTACTTC
CDR3aa: CASSVLHSSYDHYF

v_gene: TRBV28
j_gene: TRBJ2-7
d_gene: .
abundance: .
CDR3nt: TGTGCCAGCAGACTAACCGGAGCCTCCTACGAGCATTACTTC
CDR3aa: CASRLTGASYEHYF

v_gene: TRBV5-1
j_gene: TRBJ2-2
d_gene: TRBD1
abundance: .
CDR3nt: TGCGCCAGCAGCAGAGGACAGGTACCCGGGGAGCTGTTTTTT
CDR3aa: CASSRGQVPGELFF

v_gene: TRBV4-1
j_gene: TRBJ2-1
d_gene: .
abundance: .
CDR3nt: TGCGCCAGCAGCCAAGACTTTACCGTCGGGGAGCAGTTCTTC
CDR3aa: CASSQDFTVGEQFF

v_gene: TRBV29-1
j_gene: TRBJ2-4
d_gene: .
abundance: .
CDR3nt: TGCAGCGACCCGCATGGGGGCAAAAACATTCAGTACTTC
CDR3aa: CSDPHGGKNIQYF

v_gene: TRBV7-9
j_gene: TRBJ2-2
d_gene: TRBD2
abundance: .
CDR3nt: TGTGCCAGCAGCTCAGCGGGGGTGAACACCGGGGAGCTGTTTTTT
CDR3aa: CASSSAGVNTGELFF

v_gene: TRBV11-2
j_gene: TRBJ2-7
d_gene: .
abundance: .
CDR3nt: TGTACCGGCAGCTTAATCCCCGAGGCCCTCAAAGACTACGAGCAGTACTTC
CDR3aa: CTGSLIPEALKDYEQYF

v_gene: TRBV6-1
j_gene: TRBJ2-5
d_gene: .
abundance: many
CDR3nt: TGTGCCAGCAGCGATAACAGGGTCTCGTTTACGGAGACCCAGTACTTC
CDR3aa: CASSDNRVSFTETQYF

v_gene: TRBV6-1
j_gene: TRBJ2-3
d_gene: TRBD2
abundance: .
CDR3nt: TGTGCCAGCAGTCTGATTGGACTAGCCAGCGCGGATACGCAGTATTTT
CDR3aa: CASSLIGLASADTQYF

v_gene: TRBV6-5
j_gene: TRBJ2-5
d_gene: TRBD2
abundance: once
CDR3nt: TGTGCCAGCAGCGATACCGGGGCCGCGGGGGTCCAGTACTTC
CDR3aa: CASSDTGAAGVQYF

v_gene: TRBV28
j_gene: TRBJ1-1
d_gene: .
abundance: .
CDR3nt: TGTACCAGCAGTTTTCCAGGGTTCCAGAACACTGAAGCTTTCTTT
CDR3aa: CTSSFPGFQNTEAFF

v_gene: TRBV6-5
j_gene: TRBJ2-7
d_gene: .
abundance: .
CDR3nt: TGTGCCAGCAGTTATGTGGGGACAAGTCACTCCTACGAGCAGTACTTC
CDR3aa: CASSYVGTSHSYEQYF

v_gene: TRBV28
j_gene: TRBJ1-6
d_gene: .
abundance: .
CDR3nt: TGTGCCAGCACTACGTCAGGACCCAGCTCCTATAGTTCACCCTTCCACTTT
CDR3aa: CASTTSGPSSYSSPFHF

v_gene: TRBV6-2/TRBV6-3
j_gene: TRBJ2-7
d_gene: .
abundance: .
CDR3nt: TGTGCAAACAAGGGTCTCCGGGCAGGGGCTGGCGAGCAGTACTTC
CDR3aa: CANKGLRAGAGEQYF

v_gene: TRBV11-3
j_gene: TRBJ2-5
d_gene: .
abundance: few
CDR3nt: TGTGCCAGCAGCTTAAGGGGTCCGATAGGACAAGAGACCCAGTACTTC
CDR3aa: CASSLRGPIGQETQYF

v_gene: TRBV6-6
j_gene: TRBJ2-1
d_gene: .
abundance: .
CDR3nt: TGTGCCAGCAGTTACTCGAGCAGGGGTGAGCCGTTCTTC
CDR3aa: CASSYSSRGEPFF

v_gene: TRBV11-2
j_gene: TRBJ2-1
d_gene: TRBD2
abundance: .
CDR3nt: TGTGCCATCAGTTCGCCACGACTGGCGGGAGAGTCGCGTCTCAATGAGCAGTTCTTC
CDR3aa: CAISSPRLAGESRLNEQFF

v_gene: TRBV6-5
j_gene: TRBJ1-1
d_gene: .
abundance: .
CDR3nt: TGTACCAGTAGTTACCAGGACGGAAGCACTGAAGCTTTCTTT
CDR3aa: CTSSYQDGSTEAFF

v_gene: TRBV20-1
j_gene: TRBJ1-5
d_gene: .
abundance: once
CDR3nt: TGCAGTACTCATGCGGACACGGCAAATCAGCCCCAGCATTTT
CDR3aa: CSTHADTANQPQHF

v_gene: TRBV12-3/TRBV12-4
j_gene: TRBJ1-1
d_gene: TRBD1
abundance: .
CDR3nt: TGTGCAAGCAGCATAAGTACGAGAGGGGGCATGAACACTGAAGCTTTCTTT
CDR3aa: CASSISTRGGMNTEAFF

v_gene: TRBV12-3/TRBV12-4
j_gene: TRBJ2-2
d_gene: .
abundance: .
CDR3nt: TGTGCCAGCAATGACCCCCGTCAGGGCAGAAGCGGGGAGCTGTTTTTT
CDR3aa: CASNDPRQGRSGELFF

v_gene: TRBV11-2
j_gene: TRBJ1-3
d_gene: .
abundance: .
CDR3nt: TGTGCCAGCAGAAGACAGGAGGGAATTAGCACCACATATTTT
CDR3aa: CASRRQEGISTTYF

v_gene: TRBV5-5
j_gene: TRBJ2-7
d_gene: .
abundance: .
CDR3nt: TGTGCCAGCAGCTTACGGAGGGACGTCTTCTACGAGCAATACTTC
CDR3aa: CASSLRRDVFYEQYF

v_gene: TRBV20-1
j_gene: TRBJ1-2
d_gene: .
abundance: .
CDR3nt: TGCAGTGCTAGTGGCTCGACAGCCTCTAAGTATGACTACACCTTC
CDR3aa: CSASGSTASKYDYTF